This T cell receptor (beta chain) was sequenced during a study of T cells in Graves' hyperthyroidism and ophthalmopathy (dated by TCRdb to the late 2010s). Broadly, across the study: Peripheral blood was collected at initial diagnosis, before any treatment. Once sampling was done, hyperthyroidism patients were given methimazole at a starting dose of 30 mg daily, whereas ophthalmopathy patients were given high-dose intravenous methylprednisolone. The 90 or so discovery patients were randomly split 7:3 into training and test sets. Thyroid tissue and blood T-cell repertoires from six Graves' hyperthyroidism patients were also compared in the study. According to the paper, TCR Vbeta CDR3 sequencing was carried out on 135 peripheral blood samples, which came from fewer than 50 ophthalmopathy, around 75 hyperthyroidism and roughly 17 progressor patients. Whether ophthalmopathy could be predicted prospectively was tested in an independent validation cohort made up of under 20 hyperthyroidism patients plus 17 patients who later progressed to ophthalmopathy. To identify distinguishing TCR V-J signatures, a discovery cohort of 100 or so patients was used, comprising some 45 with Graves' ophthalmopathy and about 59 with stable Graves' hyperthyroidism.

Amplification of TCR beta CDR3 regions was carried out from RNA transcripts. The TCR CDR3 was subjected to a first round of RT-PCR using the HTBI primer set and the Qiagen OneStep RT-PCR kit. The libraries were constructed in a second round of multiplex PCR and then size-selected and purified. Sequencing of the libraries was done on an Illumina HiSeq2000 using paired-end 100 bp reads. From the authors' description of their analysis: SOAPnuke was used to process the raw data, with reads discarded if the reads contained adapters or uncalled bases, had a mean Phred below 15, or lacked an exact constant-primer or identifier match. High-quality paired reads were merged with COPE v1.2.5, and unique nucleotide sequences were defined as clonotypes. Clonotypes were aligned to IMGT TRBV, TRBD and TRBJ reference segments using MiTCR v1.1. The analysis included only V-J combinations with a frequency above 0.0001, which together covered roughly 99% of the repertoires. A TCS score was defined as the ratio of F50 (clonal expansion) to E x V (chaos), with BLOSUM62-based TCRdist applied between CDR3 peptides within each V-J. Welch's t-statistics and random forest reduced 514 V-J features to 10 to 15, which were used in a naive Bayes classifier (R e1071). Thyroid-blood repertoire similarity was quantified with the Morisita-Horn index. The public sequencing data were trimmed at Q25 with fastp and processed into clonotypes with MiXCR by TCRdb, which kept only in-frame beta chains. Every distinct CDR3 protein forms one entry, paired with its most common genes and DNA. What appears here as the V and J calls and clone size reflects TCRdb's work, not the paper's. This sample lists about 59,000 distinct CDR3 sequences; 53% were detected once. The ten largest clones take up roughly 3.3% of the sample.

What the research found in general, with its limitations: Most expanded thyroid clonotypes (frequency above 0.001) were also found in blood, which suggests that blood repertoires may mirror thyroid immune responses. Sample size was not statistically predetermined, and investigators were not blinded to group allocation. In validation, the model predicted progression to ophthalmopathy a median of about 6 months before onset, with approximately 70% sensitivity and about 72% specificity. Ophthalmopathy was separated from stable hyperthyroidism by a 13 V-J signature model, with around 90% sensitivity and just over 81% specificity obtained in cross-validation and 80%/75% obtained in testing.

Moderately to severely active disease, a Clinical Activity Score of at least 3, a NOSPECS grade of at least 4, and a duration under 3 months were present in ophthalmopathy patients. Exclusion was applied to patients with uncontrolled infections, other autoimmune diseases, pregnancy or lactation. Diagnoses were established on the basis of clinical symptoms, serum thyroxine and TRAb, thyroid ultrasound, and orbital computed tomography. PBMCs were separated from under 12 ml of fresh peripheral blood using Ficoll-Paque density gradient centrifugation. Total RNA was extracted with Trizol reagent, and quality was checked on an Agilent 2100 Bioanalyzer. Notes on this clonotype: Its antigen has not been determined. No base quality information exists; no much larger clone differs at one position.

The CDR3 numbers 14 residues from cysteine through phenylalanine. Just the 42-base CDR3 DNA is kept, in frame starting at base 1. Trimmed from V: 8 bases; trimmed from J: 1 base; junction bases lacking a gene match: 3. As encoded in the germline V gene, CDR1 is ENHRY while CDR2 is SYGVKD. The V and J genes are TRBV10-3 and TRBJ2-2, with TRBD2 identical over 8 junction bases. Material for sequencing was blood. This sequence originates from a woman aged 55-70 years with Graves' ophthalmopathy. The DNA is as follows: TGTGCCATCGGAACTAGCGGGAACACCGGGGAGCTGTTTTTT. This encodes CAIGTSGNTGELFF.